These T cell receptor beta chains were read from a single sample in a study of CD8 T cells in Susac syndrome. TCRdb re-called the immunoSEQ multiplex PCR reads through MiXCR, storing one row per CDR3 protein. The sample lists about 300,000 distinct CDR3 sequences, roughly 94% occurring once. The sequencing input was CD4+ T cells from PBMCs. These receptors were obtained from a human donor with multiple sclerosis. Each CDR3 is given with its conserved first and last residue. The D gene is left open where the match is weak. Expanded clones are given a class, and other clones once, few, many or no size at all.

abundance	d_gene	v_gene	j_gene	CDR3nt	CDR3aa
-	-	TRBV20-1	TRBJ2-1	TGCAGTGCTAACCAACTAGTCGCCAATAAGCAGTTCTTC	CSANQLVANKQFF
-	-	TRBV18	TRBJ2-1	TGTGCCAGCTCACCTTTAGAGCGGCCAACCTACAATGAGCAGTTCTTC	CASSPLERPTYNEQFF
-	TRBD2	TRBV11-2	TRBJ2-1	TGTGCCAGCACTCTAGCGGGCTCCTACAATGAGCAGTTCTTC	CASTLAGSYNEQFF
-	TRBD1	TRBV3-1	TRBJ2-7	TGTGCCAGCAGCCAGAACCCCGACAGGGGCGAGCAGTACTTC	CASSQNPDRGEQYF
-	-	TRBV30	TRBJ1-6	TGTGCCTGCAATAGGGGGATAGGGGCGCTGGGAGGGCGCTCCTATAATTCACCCCTCCACTTT	CACNRGIGALGGRSYNSPLHF
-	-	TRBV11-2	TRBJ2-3	TGTGCCAGCAGCCTGATCGGGAGTAGGGAAGATACGCAGTATTTT	CASSLIGSREDTQYF
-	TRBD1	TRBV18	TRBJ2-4	TGTGCCAGCTCACCTGAGACAGGGGAAAACATTCAGTACTTC	CASSPETGENIQYF
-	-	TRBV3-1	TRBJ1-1	TGTGCCAGCAGCCAAAAGGGGACGAACACTGAAGCTTTCTTT	CASSQKGTNTEAFF
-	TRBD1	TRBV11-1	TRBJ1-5	TGTGCCAGCAGCTTATCAAGACCGGGACAGGCCGGGGGTAGGAATCAGCCCCAGCATTTT	CASSLSRPGQAGGRNQPQHF
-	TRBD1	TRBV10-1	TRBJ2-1	TGCGCCAGCGGACCCGGGACAGAGTTCTACAATGAGCAGTTCTTC	CASGPGTEFYNEQFF
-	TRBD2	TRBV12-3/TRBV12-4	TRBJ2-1	TGTGCCAGCAGTTTACGGGCGGGGGGGCCGAGCAATGAGCAGTTCTTC	CASSLRAGGPSNEQFF
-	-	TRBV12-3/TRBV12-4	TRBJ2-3	TGTGCCAGCAGTTTAGCGAGGGTCCCCTCGGCGGATACGCAGTATTTT	CASSLARVPSADTQYF
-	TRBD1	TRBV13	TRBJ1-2	TGTGCCAGCGCCAGGCTGGAGGGGGCGACCTATGGCTACACCTTC	CASARLEGATYGYTF
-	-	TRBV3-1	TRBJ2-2	TGTGCCAGCAGCCAACCCAGGGTCGGAGGGGACGCGAACACCGGGGAACTGTTTTTT	CASSQPRVGGDANTGELFF
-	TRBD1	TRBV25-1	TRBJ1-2	TGTGCCAGCAGTGAAGAGGGGGCAGCTGGCGGCTACACCTTC	CASSEEGAAGGYTF
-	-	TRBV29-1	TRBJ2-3	TGCAGCGCCAGGGGGGAAAGTGGCGCAGATACGCAGTATTTT	CSARGESGADTQYF
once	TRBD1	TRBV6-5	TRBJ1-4	TGTGCCAGCAGCAATAGACAGGGGAATGAAAAACTGTTTTTT	CASSNRQGNEKLFF
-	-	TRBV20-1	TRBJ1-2	TGCAGTGCTAGAGAAGGGGTCTCCGGCTATGGCTACACCTTC	CSAREGVSGYGYTF
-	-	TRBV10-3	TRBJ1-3	TGTGCCATCAGTGAGTTTTCGACAGCCACTGGAAACACCATATATTTT	CAISEFSTATGNTIYF
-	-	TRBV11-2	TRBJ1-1	TGTGCCAGCAGCTTAGGCTCCGGGACAACAAACACTGAAGCTTTCTTT	CASSLGSGTTNTEAFF
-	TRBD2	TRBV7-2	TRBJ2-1	TGTGCCAGCAGCAAACCGGGACTAGCGGGATTGTTCAGGCTCTTC	CASSKPGLAGLFRLF
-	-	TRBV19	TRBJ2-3	TGTGCCAGTAAAGCTGCGACAGATACGCAGTATTTT	CASKAATDTQYF
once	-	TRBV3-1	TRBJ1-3	TGTGCCAGCAGCCAAGGTTGGGGAGGTTCTGGAAACACCATATATTTT	CASSQGWGGSGNTIYF
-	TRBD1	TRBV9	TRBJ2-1	TGTGCCAGCAGAGGGACAGGAGGTGAGCAGTTCTTC	CASRGTGGEQFF
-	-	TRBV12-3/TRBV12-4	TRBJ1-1	TGTGCCAGCAGTTTAGCAGGGAGAGCCACTGAAGCTTTCTTT	CASSLAGRATEAFF
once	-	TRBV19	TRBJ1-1	TGTGCCAGTAGGAACCCGAACACTGAAGCTTTCTTT	CASRNPNTEAFF
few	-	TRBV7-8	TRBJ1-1	TGTGCCAGCAGCCCTCATGAGAACACTGAAGCTTTCTTT	CASSPHENTEAFF
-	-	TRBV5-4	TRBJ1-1	TGTGCCAGCAGCTTGACAGGGCCCACTGAAGCTTTCTTT	CASSLTGPTEAFF
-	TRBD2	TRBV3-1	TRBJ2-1	TGTGCCAGCAGCCAAGATGGCGGGAGTGACGATGAGCAGTTCTTC	CASSQDGGSDDEQFF
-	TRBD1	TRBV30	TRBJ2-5	TGTGCCTGGACCAAGGACAGGGGGGGGACCCAGTACTTC	CAWTKDRGGTQYF
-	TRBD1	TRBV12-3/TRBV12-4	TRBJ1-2	TGTGCCAGCAGTCCGACCCGACAGGGGCGTCACTATGGCTACACCTTC	CASSPTRQGRHYGYTF
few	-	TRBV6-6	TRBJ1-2	TGTGCCAGCAGCTACTCCATGGGGGTCTATGGCTACACCTTC	CASSYSMGVYGYTF
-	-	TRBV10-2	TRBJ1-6	TGCGCCAGCAGTGACCGCTTGGGGGGTAATTCACCCCTCCACTTT	CASSDRLGGNSPLHF
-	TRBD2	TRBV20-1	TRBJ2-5	TGCAGTGCTAGAGAACCCGGGACTACCAATCCTCTCAGGGAGACCCAGTACTTC	CSAREPGTTNPLRETQYF
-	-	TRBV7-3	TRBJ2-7	TGTGCCAGCAGCAGAATTTGCTTCGACAGGGAGGGCCTCGAGCAGTACTTC	CASSRICFDREGLEQYF
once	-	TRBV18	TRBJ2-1	TGTGCCAGCTCACCACAGGAGCACAATGAGCAGTTCTTC	CASSPQEHNEQFF
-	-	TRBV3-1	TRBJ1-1	TGTGCCACCGCGGGGGGAGCCCCGAACACTGAAGCTTTCTTT	CATAGGAPNTEAFF
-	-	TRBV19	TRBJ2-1	TGTGCCAGTAAAACAACCGGGCCCTTAATCAATGAGCAGTTCTTC	CASKTTGPLINEQFF
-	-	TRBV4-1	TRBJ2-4	TGCGCCAGCAGCCAACCAAGGACAGAGGAAAACATTCAGTACTTC	CASSQPRTEENIQYF
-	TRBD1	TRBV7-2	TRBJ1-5	TGTGCCAGCAGCTTAGCCTCACAGGGGGCTGGTCAGCCCCAGCATTTT	CASSLASQGAGQPQHF
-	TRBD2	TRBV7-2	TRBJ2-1	TGTGCCAGCAGCTTAGGATCGGCGGGAGGGCCAGGTATGGAGCAGTTCTTC	CASSLGSAGGPGMEQFF
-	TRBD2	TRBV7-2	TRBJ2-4	TGTGCCAGCAGCTTAGATCCTAGCGGGGGGGCCATTCAGTACTTC	CASSLDPSGGAIQYF
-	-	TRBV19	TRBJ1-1	TGTGCCAGTAGTATGAGGGAGCAGGGCGAAGCTTTCTTT	CASSMREQGEAFF
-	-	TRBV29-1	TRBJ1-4	TGCAGCGTTGAAGGGACAGTGGGAAAACTGTTTTTT	CSVEGTVGKLFF
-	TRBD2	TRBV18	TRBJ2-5	TGTGCCAGCTCGCCCCCCGGTCTAGCGGGAGGACCCCAAGAGACCCAGTACTTC	CASSPPGLAGGPQETQYF
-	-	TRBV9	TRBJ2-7	TGTGCCAGCAGCTTCTCCTGGCGGGACTACGAGCAGTACTTC	CASSFSWRDYEQYF
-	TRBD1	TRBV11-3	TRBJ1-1	TGTGCCAGCAGCTTCCCGGACAGGGGGAATGAAGCTTTCTTT	CASSFPDRGNEAFF
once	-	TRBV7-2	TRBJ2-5	TGTGCCAGCAGCCGCCCCCCGGGACACTCGTGGCAAGAGACCCAGTACTTC	CASSRPPGHSWQETQYF
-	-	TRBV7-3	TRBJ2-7	TGTGCCAGCAGCCCTGAGGGTCGGCGCGAGCAGTACTTC	CASSPEGRREQYF
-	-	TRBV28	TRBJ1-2	TGTGCCAGCAGTTGGGGCACGGGGGGAAAGTATGGCTACACCTTC	CASSWGTGGKYGYTF
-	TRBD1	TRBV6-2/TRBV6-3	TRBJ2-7	TGTGCCAGCAGAAACCGACAGGGGAAAGCCTACGAGCAGTACTTC	CASRNRQGKAYEQYF
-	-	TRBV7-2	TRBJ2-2	TGTGCCAGCAGCTCGGGACCAGGGTACACCGGGGAGCTGTTTTTT	CASSSGPGYTGELFF
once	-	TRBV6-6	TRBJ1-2	TGTGCCAGCAGGCCGGGGGGCTATGGCTACACCTTC	CASRPGGYGYTF
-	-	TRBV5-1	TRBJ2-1	TGCGCCAGCAGCCCGTTTGTTTTGGGTGGGAACAATGAGCAGTTCTTC	CASSPFVLGGNNEQFF
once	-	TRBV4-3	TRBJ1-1	TGCGCCAGCAGCCAAGATCCCAGGGGAGGTGAAGCTTTCTTT	CASSQDPRGGEAFF